Each of the 31 T cell receptor beta chains below was sequenced from the same sample in a study of T-cell memory formation after mild COVID-19. A single record per CDR3 protein comes from TCRdb applying MiXCR to the 5' RACE reads. The table includes approximately 450,000 distinct CDR3 sequences, around a sixth detected once. The specimen was PBMCs or a T cell subset sorted from them (not recorded which). Receptor source: an adult woman who had mild COVID-19 (a few samples of this study predate the infection). Cell type and time point are not known.

This clonotype was seen only a few times. The chain is built from TRBV14 and TRBJ2-4; 9 bases match TRBD2. This CDR3 has 13 residues. CDR1 is SGHDN, CDR2 FVKESK, per germline. J gave up 15 bases and V 3 bases, and 9 bases lay outside the gene matches. The CDR3 nucleotides are TGTGCCAGCAGCCACCCGGGACTAGCACACTTGTACTTC. Translated, it gives CASSHPGLAHLYF.

This rearrangement joins TRBV20-1 to TRBJ1-5; possibly TRBD1 for D (5 bases). With 3 bases removed from V and 1 base from J, the gap between germline ends came to 10 bases. Looked up from germline, CDR1 is DFQATT and CDR2 is SNEGSKA (reference sequence). The CDR3 is 14 amino acids. The CDR3 loop is CSARGQRSNQPQHF. In DNA form, the CDR3 reads TGCAGTGCTAGGGGGCAGAGGAGCAATCAGCCCCAGCATTTT.

This clonotype was seen at least ten times. The chain links TRBV4-2 to TRBJ2-7; D is ambiguous. Trimming removed 0 bases at V and 8 bases at J, with 14 bases between. CDR1 LGHNA and CDR2 YNFKEQ come from the germline V gene. The length of the CDR3 is 14 residues. The CDR3 region has the DNA TGTGCCAGCAGCCAAGATTCAAGCGTAGAAAAGCAGTACTTC. It is translated as CASSQDSSVEKQYF.

There are a few counts of this clonotype. The chain is built from TRBV5-4 and TRBJ2-5; D gene unclear. The CDR3 runs to 14 residues. The germline CDR1 and CDR2 sequences are SGHNT and YYREEE (reference sequence). V lost 4 bases to trimming and J lost 5 bases, with 15 bases between them. The CDR3 bases are TGTGCCAGCAGCCCCAAGGTCTCGGAGGAGACCCAGTACTTC. Translated: CASSPKVSEETQYF.

Only a few counts were recorded for this clonotype. The chain employs TRBV4-3 and TRBJ2-1; D is uncertain. The germline gives CDR1 LGHNA, CDR2 YSLEER. Trimming cost V 5 bases and J 0 bases, with 20 bases left between them. This CDR3 is built from 18 residues. This CDR3 reads CASSSNLGGPSSYNEQFF. The CDR3 DNA reads as TGCGCCAGCAGCTCGAACCTGGGCGGACCGAGCTCCTACAATGAGCAGTTCTTC.

The chain employs TRBV15 and TRBJ2-6; possibly TRBD1 for D (6 bases). V was cut by 3 bases and J by 0 bases, with 9 bases left in between. CDR3 length equals 16 residues. Germline V gene sequence: CDR1 LNHNV, CDR2 YYDKDF (reference sequence). CDR3 sequence reads: CATSSFRGSGANVLTF. Here the CDR3 DNA reads TGTGCCACCAGCAGCTTCAGGGGCTCTGGGGCCAACGTCCTGACTTTC.

Remarks on this clonotype: Because it lacks the conserved phenylalanine or tryptophan at the end, this CDR3 is likely a read error. The DNA is left out, because the CDR3 cannot be placed on it with certainty; the CDR3 is given as TCRdb lists it. The gene calls are TRBV20-1 and TRBJ2-1; the table assigns TRBD2, which was not confirmed against the DNA. The germline V gene encodes CDR1 DFQATT and CDR2 SNEGSKA (reference sequence). The CDR3 length is 16 residues, termini included. The CDR3 reads CSARDLGLAGEAGRII.

The chain joins TRBV9 to TRBJ2-1; D may be TRBD1 or TRBD2 (6 bases each). The CDR3 consists of 16 residues. Trimming took off 4 bases at V and 2 bases at J, with 16 bases between the two ends. Per germline, CDR1 SGDLS and CDR2 YYNGEE. This CDR3 is CASSPRLGGTYNEQFF. The CDR3 DNA is TGTGCCAGCAGCCCCCGACTAGGGGGGACCTACAATGAGCAGTTCTTC. Using reference TRBV9 and TRBJ2-1 for the parts outside the CDR3, the full variable domain is DSGVTQTPKHLITATGQRVTLRCSPRSGDLSVYWYQQSLDQGLQFLIQYYNGEERAKGNILERFSAQQFPDLHSELNLSSLELGDSALYFCASSPRLGGTYNEQFFGPGTRLTVL.

The rearrangement uses TRBV20-1 and TRBJ2-7; a possible D gene is TRBD2 (6 bases). The ends were cut back, 0 bases at V and 3 bases at J, with 15 bases in the middle. This CDR3 has 15 residues. Germline V gene data show CDR1 as DFQATT and CDR2 as SNEGSKA (reference sequence). CDR3 in amino acids: CSAREAVGTFYEQYF. CDR3 in DNA: TGCAGTGCTAGAGAGGCAGTCGGGACTTTCTACGAGCAGTACTTC.

This clonotype was picked up a small number of times. This chain uses TRBV20-1 with TRBJ2-6, with unresolved D. Germline-derived CDR1 and CDR2 are DFQATT and SNEGSKA (reference sequence). Trimming removed 4 bases at V and 0 bases at J, with 7 bases between. The CDR3 contains 14 residues. CDR3 amino acids: CSANPYSGANVLTF. CDR3 sequence (DNA): TGCAGTGCTAATCCCTACTCTGGGGCCAACGTCCTGACTTTC.

This clonotype has more than one count but fewer than ten. The J gene is TRBJ2-5, the V gene TRBV5-3; maybe TRBD2 (6 bases). TRBV5-3 falls under the ORF class, with uncertain function. The CDR3 spans 15 residues. The V end was cut by 2 bases, the J end by 4 bases, with 15 bases between. Written as DNA, the CDR3 is TGTGCCAGAAGCTTACGGAGGGGTAAGGGAGAGACCCAGTACTTC. The encoded protein is CARSLRRGKGETQYF.

This clonotype was counted a few times. The CDR3 sequence: CASSETMNTEAFF. The CDR3 DNA reads TGTGCCAGCAGTGAGACAATGAACACTGAAGCTTTCTTT. The rearrangement links TRBV6-1 to TRBJ1-1; D not certain. This CDR3 contains 13 residues. Trimming took off 3 bases at V and 0 bases at J, with 5 bases between the two ends. The germline CDR1 and CDR2 sequences are MNHNS and SASEGT.

CDR3: CASSHGTGRTGELFF. As DNA, the CDR3 is TGCGCCAGCAGCCACGGGACAGGTCGTACCGGGGAGCTGTTTTTT. The chain employs TRBV4-3 and TRBJ2-2; 8 bases agree with TRBD1. CDR1 and CDR2 from the germline V gene are LGHNA and YSLEER. This CDR3 has 15 amino acids. Germline trimming cut 3 bases from V and 5 bases from J; bases unmatched to any gene: 5.

This clonotype was seen repeatedly, ten times or more. The chain recombines TRBV20-1 with TRBJ2-5, with D possibly TRBD2 on 5 matching bases. The germline V and J ends were trimmed by 6 bases and 4 bases, with 18 bases remaining between them. The CDR3 loop spans 14 amino acids. Germline V gene lookup returns CDR1 DFQATT and CDR2 SNEGSKA (reference sequence). DNA of the CDR3: TGCAGTGCAACTACTAGGGTTCTTGGAGAGACCCAGTACTTC. As protein: CSATTRVLGETQYF.

This clonotype showed up many times. The chain has TRBV5-1 and TRBJ2-4, with D perhaps matching TRBD2 (6 bases). This CDR3 is built from 17 residues. The V gene lost 0 bases and the J gene lost 1 base, with 14 bases spanning the gap. Germline-derived CDR1 and CDR2 are SGHRS and YFSETQ. CDR3 amino acids: CASSLDRGKSAKNIQYF. The CDR3 DNA reads TGCGCCAGCAGCTTGGATCGGGGGAAGTCGGCCAAAAACATTCAGTACTTC.

This clonotype was found many times. One end of the junction fails to match germline, which may point to a read error. The V and J genes are TRBV5-1 and TRBJ2-7; D might be TRBD1 (6 bases). The CDR3 runs to 11 residues. Germline CDR1 is SGHRS and CDR2 is YFSETQ. CDR3 loop: CASSLTGEQYF. In DNA form, the CDR3 reads TGTGCCAGCAGCTTGACAGGCGAGCAGTACTTC.

This clonotype was observed a handful of times. The chain carries TRBV5-1 and TRBJ1-1; no definite D call. CDR3 length: 13 residues. The V gene lost 3 bases and the J gene lost 2 bases, with 8 bases spanning the gap. Germline CDR1 SGHRS, CDR2 YFSETQ. CDR3 nucleotide sequence: TGCGCCAGCAGCTCTCTCCATAACACTGAAGCTTTCTTT. Residues: CASSSLHNTEAFF. Drawing the rest from reference TRBV5-1 and TRBJ1-1, the complete variable domain is KAGVTQTPRYLIKTRGQQVTLSCSPISGHRSVSWYQQTPGQGLQFLFEYFSETQRNKGNFPGRFSGRQFSNSRSEMNVSTLELGDSALYLCASSSLHNTEAFFGQGTRLTVV.

The chain has TRBV12-3 or TRBV12-4 and TRBJ1-1; TRBD1 is a possible D gene (5 bases). The ends were cut back, 2 bases at V and 1 base at J, with 8 bases in the middle. This CDR3 contains 14 residues. The CDR3 nucleotides read TGTGCCAGCAGTTTATACGGGGGGAACACTGAAGCTTTCTTT. Its translation is CASSLYGGNTEAFF.

The chain combines TRBV4-2 with TRBJ2-3; 10 bases fit TRBD2. Per the germline V gene, CDR1 is LGHNA and CDR2 is YNFKEQ. This CDR3 has 17 residues. Germline trimming cut 4 bases from V and 2 bases from J; bases unmatched to any gene: 9. CDR3 loop: CASSPTRTSGYTDTQYF. DNA for the CDR3: TGTGCCAGCAGCCCGACCCGGACTAGCGGATACACAGATACGCAGTATTTT.

In DNA, the CDR3 is TGCGCCAGCAGCCCGTTACTAGCGGGAGGGTACGAGCAGTACTTC. Encoded protein: CASSPLLAGGYEQYF. The chain combines TRBV4-3 with TRBJ2-7; TRBD2 matches 13 bases. CDR1 and CDR2 from the germline V gene are LGHNA and YSLEER. J gave up 4 bases and V 4 bases, and 4 bases lay outside the gene matches. CDR3 length: 15 residues.

This clonotype has only a few counts. V is TRBV4-1 and J is TRBJ2-7; D may be TRBD1 or TRBD2 (5 bases each). With 4 bases removed from V and 5 bases from J, the gap between germline ends came to 24 bases. CDR3 length equals 17 residues. CDR1 is MGHRA and CDR2 is YSYEKL in the germline V gene. CDR3 sequence: CASSPPVKGPHRHEQYF. For the CDR3, the DNA is TGCGCCAGCAGCCCCCCGGTGAAGGGACCCCACCGCCACGAGCAGTACTTC.

This rearrangement joins TRBV28 to TRBJ2-7; D is possibly TRBD1 or TRBD2 (6 bases each). The CDR3 is made up of 16 amino acids. The germline V and J ends were trimmed by 8 bases and 2 bases, with 22 bases remaining between them. The V gene's germline CDR1 is MDHEN and CDR2 SYDVKM. The CDR3 loop reads CASVEGGRQNPYEQYF. In nucleotides, the CDR3 is TGTGCCAGCGTTGAGGGGGGTCGACAGAACCCCTACGAGCAGTACTTC.

The table lists this clonotype with many counts. The rearrangement links TRBV4-3 to TRBJ2-7; D is possibly TRBD1 or TRBD2 (7 bases each). V dropped 10 bases and J dropped 11 bases, with 12 bases sitting between them. CDR3 length equals 9 residues. Per germline, CDR1 LGHNA and CDR2 YSLEER. The CDR3 region is CAIAGGEYF. The DNA of the CDR3 is TGCGCCATCGCAGGGGGGGAGTACTTC.

The rearrangement uses TRBV5-1 and TRBJ2-7, with D possibly TRBD1 on 5 matching bases. V lost 0 bases and J lost 5, with 21 bases in between. The germline V gene has CDR1 SGHRS and CDR2 YFSETQ. The length of the CDR3 is 17 residues. CDR3 loop: CASSLVVGALSLHEQYF. CDR3 DNA: TGCGCCAGCAGCTTGGTTGTAGGGGCCCTCTCCCTCCACGAGCAGTACTTC.

CDR3 region: CASSLDRHYEQYF. DNA of the CDR3: TGCGCCAGCAGCTTGGATCGCCACTACGAGCAGTACTTC. V is TRBV5-1 and J is TRBJ2-7; no firm D call. The CDR3 length is 13 residues. CDR1 and CDR2 from the germline V gene are SGHRS and YFSETQ. Trimming removed 0 bases from V and 3 bases from J, with 7 bases in between.

The chain combines TRBV27 with TRBJ2-5; 8 bases line up with TRBD1. After removal of 3 bases from V and 4 bases from J, the junction contained 10 bases not matched to a gene. CDR3 length equals 16 residues. CDR1 MNHEY and CDR2 SMNVEV come from the germline V gene (reference sequence). DNA for the CDR3: TGTGCCAGCAGTTTCACCTGGACAGGGCTCTCAGAGACCCAGTACTTC. As protein: CASSFTWTGLSETQYF.

A few counts support this clonotype. The chain couples TRBV24-1 to TRBJ2-5; possibly TRBD1 or TRBD2 for D (5 bases each). The V end lost 9 bases, the J end lost 2 bases, and 12 bases lay between the germline ends. CDR3 size: 13 residues. Germline V gene data show CDR1 as KGHDR and CDR2 as SFDVKD. The CDR3 nucleotides are TGTGCCACCCGGGGCCGGTTTCAAGAGACCCAGTACTTC. It specifies CATRGRFQETQYF.

In its sample, this clonotype was seen a few times. This rearrangement joins TRBV7-2 to TRBJ2-4; D is perhaps TRBD2 (5 bases). CDR3 length equals 11 residues. V gave up 5 bases and J gave up 12 bases, with 11 bases separating them. Germline CDR1 and CDR2: SGHTA and FQGNSA. The CDR3: CASSLGLPQYF. The CDR3 bases are TGTGCCAGCAGCCTTGGACTCCCTCAGTACTTC.

This clonotype was seen more than once but under ten times. V and J are TRBV7-9 and TRBJ2-7; no firm D call. The CDR3 totals 11 residues. V was shortened by 0 bases and J by 7 bases, with 4 bases between the two germline ends. Germline V gene lookup returns CDR1 SEHNR and CDR2 FQNEAQ (reference sequence). The CDR3 bases are TGTGCCAGCAGCTTAGCCCAGGAGCAGTACTTC. Amino acids: CASSLAQEQYF. The full variable domain, completed using reference TRBV7-9 and TRBJ2-7, is DTGVSQNPRHKITKRGQNVTFRCDPISEHNRLYWYRQTLGQGPEFLTYFQNEAQLEKSRLLSDRFSAERPKGSFSTLEIQRTEQGDSAMYLCASSLAQEQYFGPGTRLTVT.

The chain joins TRBV7-6 to TRBJ2-5, with TRBD1 matching over 9 bases. Germline-derived CDR1 and CDR2 are SGHVS and FNYEAQ. The CDR3 has 17 residues. After removal of 3 bases from V and 2 bases from J, the junction contained 10 bases not matched to a gene. The CDR3 sequence: CASSLNRGPTPQETQYF. CDR3 coding DNA: TGTGCCAGCAGCTTGAACAGGGGGCCTACCCCGCAAGAGACCCAGTACTTC.

There are a few counts of this clonotype. J is TRBJ1-4 and V is TRBV2; TRBD1 matches at 9 bases. Trimming removed 1 base from V and 7 bases from J; junction bases left unmatched: 10. In germline, CDR1 is SNHLY, CDR2 FYNNEI. CDR3 length: 17 amino acids. The CDR3 loop is CASSEVGQTGGSEKLFF. CDR3 nucleotides: TGTGCCAGCAGTGAAGTGGGTCAGACAGGGGGGAGTGAAAAACTGTTTTTT.